A selection of T cell receptor beta chains follows, all from one sample in a study of shared clonotypes between healthy human individuals. The method was immunoSEQ multiplex PCR; TCRdb's version includes in-frame clones alone and lacks a portion of them. The sample shows about 450,000 clones, around 75% of them seen only once. The specimen was PBMCs. Source of these receptors: a woman aged 40 to 49 in good health. Some clones in this sample may be carry-over from other donors' samples. Each CDR3 is given without its conserved first and last residue.

v_call: TRBV15
cdr3_aa: ATSRDSGVTDTQY

v_call: TRBV9
cdr3_aa: ASSVGGYTEAF

v_call: TRBV5-4
cdr3_aa: ASSVTSGSIYEQY

v_call: TRBV7-9
cdr3_aa: ASSLWGTNEKLF

v_call: TRBV4-3
cdr3_aa: ASSQVWRGSPPYEQY

v_call: TRBV28
cdr3_aa: ASSVGLAGVFHEQY

v_call: TRBV28
cdr3_aa: ASSPGTSEHNEQF

v_call: TRBV7-9
cdr3_aa: ASSAISGQGSDTQY

v_call: TRBV18
cdr3_aa: ASSGQNANTGELF

v_call: TRBV18
cdr3_aa: ASSPGTGPYEQY

v_call: TRBV10-3
cdr3_aa: AISETPGSGSQAF

v_call: TRBV2
cdr3_aa: ASSGLSPYSNQPQH

v_call: TRBV30
cdr3_aa: AWSVSGNTIY

v_call: TRBV6-5
cdr3_aa: ASSWTGGNIQY

v_call: TRBV4-1
cdr3_aa: ASSPGQGRSTDTQY

v_call: TRBV5-6
cdr3_aa: ASHTGYYGYT

v_call: TRBV6-6
cdr3_aa: ASTQTSGGWNNEQF

v_call: TRBV7-3
cdr3_aa: ASSYGLAGGYTGELF

v_call: TRBV28
cdr3_aa: ASIKWPGGQRNTEAF

v_call: TRBV28
cdr3_aa: ASSLAETQY

v_call: TRBV30
cdr3_aa: AWAPGLSTEAF

v_call: TRBV7-2
cdr3_aa: ASSPSLVHEQF

v_call: TRBV6-5
cdr3_aa: ASRAGLARDEQY

v_call: TRBV7-8
cdr3_aa: ASSRHPGSGTDTQY

v_call: TRBV9
cdr3_aa: ASSPRTSGNTGELF

v_call: TRBV9
cdr3_aa: ASSGTGGWSETQY

v_call: TRBV7-9
cdr3_aa: ASSLRTGGPNTEAF

v_call: TRBV7-9
cdr3_aa: ASSRDNQETQY

v_call: TRBV5-1
cdr3_aa: ASSLLAGDDTGELF

v_call: TRBV27
cdr3_aa: ASSHGLAGYNEQF

v_call: TRBV7-9
cdr3_aa: ASSPWGGRSYGMGEQF

v_call: TRBV5-1
cdr3_aa: ASSLAGTSGSWSDTQY

v_call: TRBV6-1
cdr3_aa: ASTAGDTTYEQY

v_call: TRBV5-5
cdr3_aa: ASLEHQGNGELF

v_call: TRBV5-1
cdr3_aa: ASSLWGRVWQSTHPISGNTIY

v_call: TRBV28
cdr3_aa: ASSLGGGRGYGYT

v_call: TRBV28
cdr3_aa: ASSSPGTGDEQY

v_call: TRBV4-2
cdr3_aa: ASSQGKGGGTQETQY

v_call: TRBV5-6
cdr3_aa: ASSVGAGSTDTQY

v_call: TRBV7-2
cdr3_aa: ASSLVVGAGGPADTQY

v_call: TRBV18
cdr3_aa: ASRASGRFLSNQPQH

v_call: TRBV7-2
cdr3_aa: ASSLGRTNYGYT

v_call: TRBV18
cdr3_aa: ASSPVGQTSGANVLT

v_call: TRBV18
cdr3_aa: ASSGMAGRYEQY

v_call: TRBV6-1
cdr3_aa: ASSGTGGFYGYT

v_call: TRBV5-1
cdr3_aa: ASSGGDTDTQY

v_call: TRBV5-1
cdr3_aa: ASSLDRPGVTEAF

v_call: TRBV27
cdr3_aa: ASSFPVRSPQH

v_call: TRBV29-1
cdr3_aa: SVAWGGDTEAF

v_call: TRBV7-9
cdr3_aa: ASSLASGTGQQY

v_call: TRBV30
cdr3_aa: AWSKGRDYGYT

v_call: TRBV30
cdr3_aa: AWSRGQGITGELF

v_call: TRBV7-2
cdr3_aa: ASSLIGAGNTIY

v_call: TRBV27
cdr3_aa: ASSLRGQGRVGEQF

v_call: TRBV7-8
cdr3_aa: ASSPGRGNTEAF

v_call: TRBV7-2
cdr3_aa: ASSLQKESYEQY

v_call: TRBV18
cdr3_aa: ASSPPGLTYNEQF

v_call: TRBV4-2
cdr3_aa: ASSPNNLGRKGYGYT

v_call: TRBV28
cdr3_aa: ASSFSRGSGGYT

v_call: TRBV30
cdr3_aa: AWTTRGGSQF